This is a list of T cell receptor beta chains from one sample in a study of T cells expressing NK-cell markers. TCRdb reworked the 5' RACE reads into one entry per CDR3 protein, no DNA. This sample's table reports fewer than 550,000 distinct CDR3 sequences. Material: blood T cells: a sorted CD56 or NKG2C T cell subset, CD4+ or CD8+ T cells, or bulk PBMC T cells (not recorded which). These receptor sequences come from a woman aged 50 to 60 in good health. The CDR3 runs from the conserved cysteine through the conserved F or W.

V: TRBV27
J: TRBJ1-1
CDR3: CASSETGTPNTEAFF

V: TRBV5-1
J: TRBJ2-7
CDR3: CASSLFAGNEQYF

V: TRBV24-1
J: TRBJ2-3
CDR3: CATSDYLREDTQYF

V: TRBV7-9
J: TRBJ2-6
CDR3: CASSAWTGTSGANVLTF

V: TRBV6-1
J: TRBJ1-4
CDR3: CASSPGTGLGKLFF

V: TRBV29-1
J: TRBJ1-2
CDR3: CSVATGVGGYTF

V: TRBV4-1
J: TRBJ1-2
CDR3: CASSQDLRTYGYTF

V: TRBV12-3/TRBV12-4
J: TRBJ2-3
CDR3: CASSPSGGGRSFTQYF

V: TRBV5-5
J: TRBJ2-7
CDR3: CASSPRVGEQYF

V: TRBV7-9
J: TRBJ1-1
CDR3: CASRRGPFGTVNTEAFF

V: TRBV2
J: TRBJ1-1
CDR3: CASSEAGAGDLNTEAFF

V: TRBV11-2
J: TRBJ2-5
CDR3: CASSSKEETQYF

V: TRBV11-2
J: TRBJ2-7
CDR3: CASSLPPFGSSYEQYF